What follows is one TCR beta chain and its context. Germline values: CDR1 GTSNPN, CDR2 SVGIG (reference sequence). V lost 0 bases and J 4 bases, leaving 8 bases between the germline ends. The CDR3 runs to 13 residues. Methods used by the authors: Estimated nucleated cell counts came from reference gene primer amplification. Repertoires were generated with immunoSEQ multiplex PCR, while TCRdb's copy carries only in-frame clones and drops some. That table gives V, J and clone size, and the DNA gave D and trimming. The sample consists of 150,000 to 200,000 clones, 85% of them appearing once. This specimen belongs to a study of blood T cell repertoires in COVID-19.

The origin of this receptor is a human donor with acute or convalescent COVID-19. The donor label of this sample is uncertain. This chain connects TRBV30 to TRBJ2-3, with D possibly being TRBD1 (5 bases). The source material was peripheral blood. The CDR3, as DNA: TGTGCCTGGAGTGTAAGGGGCGCAGATACGCAGTATTTT. It codes for CAWSVRGADTQYF.